One sample yielded the 27 T cell receptor beta chains listed below, sequenced in a study of identical twins. In TCRdb, the 5' RACE reads were re-called with MiXCR into one record per CDR3 protein. The sample holds about 1.7 million distinct CDR3 sequences, 25% to 35% seen once. Sequences were obtained from cord blood. The origin of the receptors is a newborn girl in good health.

The V gene is TRBV7-8, the J gene TRBJ2-5, with a possible D match to TRBD2 (5 bases). The closer fit of TRBJ2-4 to the DNA end suggests the J call may be wrong. Germline CDR1 reads SGHVS; CDR2 reads FQNEAQ. The CDR3 is 14 residues long. The CDR3 reads CASSLAGRVNIQYF. In DNA, the CDR3 is TGTGCCAGCAGCTTAGCAGGGAGAGTGAACATTCAGTACTTC.

J is TRBJ1-2 and V is TRBV2; 8 nucleotides align to TRBD1. The junction had 5 bases not matched to a gene; V was cut back by 4 bases and J by 4 bases. The CDR3 consists of 14 residues. Germline loops: CDR1 SNHLY, CDR2 FYNNEI. The CDR3 spells CASSGTGSVYGYTF. The CDR3 nucleotides are TGTGCCAGCAGTGGGACAGGGAGTGTCTATGGCTACACCTTC.

A few counts support this clonotype. This chain links TRBV21-1 with TRBJ2-5; TRBD1 is the table's D call, not checked against the DNA. TRBV21-1 is labeled a pseudogene. This CDR3 has 17 residues. CDR3 sequence: CASSENSGQGRKETQYF. CDR3 nucleotide sequence: TGTGCCAGCAGCGAAAATTCGGGACAGGGACGAAAAGAGACCCAGTACTTC.

The V gene is TRBV3-1, the J gene TRBJ2-1; 10 bases are shared with TRBD2. The CDR3 consists of 17 residues. Losses at the gene ends were 2 bases for V and 4 bases for J; bases not matched to a gene: 8. CDR1 and CDR2 (germline): LGHDT, YNNKEL (reference sequence). CDR3 protein: CASSQRLAGVNYNEQFF. In nucleotides, the CDR3 is TGTGCCAGCAGCCAACGGCTAGCGGGAGTGAATTACAATGAGCAGTTCTTC.

The chain carries TRBV5-1 and TRBJ1-1, with D unresolved. Germline V lookup: CDR1 SGHRS, CDR2 YFSETQ. Between the trimmed V and J ends, which lost 2 bases and 0 bases, there was a span of 8 bases. The length of the CDR3 is 14 residues. The CDR3 DNA follows: TGCGCCAGCAGCTTTCAGTTCATGAACACTGAAGCTTTCTTT. It specifies CASSFQFMNTEAFF.

Concerning this clonotype: A much larger clone lies a single base off, so this may be a read error. The rearrangement uses TRBV28 and TRBJ2-5; tentatively, D is TRBD2 (7 bases). V lost 6 bases and J 11 bases, leaving 22 bases between the germline ends. The germline V gene has CDR1 MDHEN and CDR2 SYDVKM. This CDR3 has 14 residues. CDR3 bases: TGTGCCAGCAGAGATTTCGCGGGGGCGAATGAGCAGTACTTC. Residues: CASRDFAGANEQYF.

The gene calls are TRBV27 and TRBJ1-1; D perhaps matches TRBD1 (6 bases). V was pared by 2 bases and J by 3 bases, with 16 bases between. CDR1 is MNHEY and CDR2 is SMNVEV in the germline V gene (reference sequence). The CDR3 spans 16 residues. Here the CDR3 reads CASSLRPVQGYTEAFF. The CDR3 nucleotides are TGTGCCAGCAGTTTACGACCGGTTCAGGGGTACACTGAAGCTTTCTTT.

Concerning this clonotype itself: Just one base apart from a much larger clone, this may be a read error. The rearrangement joins TRBV29-1 to TRBJ1-2; 9 positions match TRBD1. Germline V gives CDR1 SQVTM, CDR2 ANQGSEA. This CDR3 region has 14 residues. This chain's CDR3 is CSVEDRDRAYDYTF. In DNA form, the CDR3 reads TGCAGCGTTGAAGATCGGGACAGGGCCTATGACTACACCTTC.

The table lists this clonotype with a few counts. The rearrangement joins TRBV28 to TRBJ1-4, with D perhaps matching TRBD1 (6 bases). This CDR3 comprises 16 residues. CDR1 is MDHEN, CDR2 SYDVKM, per germline. The germline V and J ends were trimmed by 4 bases and 0 bases, with 12 bases remaining between them. DNA of the CDR3: TGTGCCAGCAGTTCGGGACACTACGCAACTAATGAAAAACTGTTTTTT. As protein: CASSSGHYATNEKLFF.

The chain combines TRBV5-5 with TRBJ2-3; TRBD2 aligns across 11 bases. CDR3 length equals 17 residues. Losses at the gene ends were 1 base for V and 1 base for J; bases not matched to a gene: 5. The germline V gene has CDR1 SGHKS and CDR2 YYEKEE (reference sequence). CDR3 loop: CASSLLTSGSGTDTQYF. DNA for the CDR3: TGTGCCAGCAGCTTGTTAACTAGCGGGAGTGGCACAGATACGCAGTATTTT.

This clonotype was seen a few times. V gene TRBV20-1 combines with J gene TRBJ1-1; possible D gene TRBD1, 5 bases. The V gene lost 6 bases and the J gene lost 4 bases, with 21 bases spanning the gap. The CDR3 is 15 amino acids. Germline V CDR1 and CDR2: DFQATT, SNEGSKA (reference sequence). In DNA form, the CDR3 reads TGCAGTGCCCTCGCACCCGGGACCGCGGTCACTGAAGCTTTCTTT. Translated, it gives CSALAPGTAVTEAFF.

The chain uses TRBV7-8 and TRBJ2-3, with a tentative D call TRBD2 (6 bases). Germline CDR1 reads SGHVS; CDR2 reads FQNEAQ. Trimming shortened V by 2 bases and J by 5 bases, and 11 bases separated the two germline ends. The CDR3 has 14 residues. The CDR3 region is CASSLPWDLDTQYF. The CDR3 nucleotides are TGTGCCAGCAGCTTACCCTGGGACTTAGATACGCAGTATTTT. Full variable domain (rest looked up from reference TRBV7-8 and TRBJ2-3): GAGVSQSPRYKVAKRGQDVALRCDPISGHVSLFWYQQALGQGPEFLTYFQNEAQLDKSGLPSDRFFAERPEGSVSTLKIQRTQQEDSAVYLCASSLPWDLDTQYFGPGTRLTVL.

This clonotype showed up just a few times. This chain joins TRBV20-1 and TRBJ2-1; 9 bases match TRBD2. CDR1 is DFQATT, CDR2 SNEGSKA, per germline (reference sequence). The CDR3 covers 16 residues. The junction had 6 bases not matched to a gene; V was cut back by 3 bases and J by 0 bases. CDR3 bases: TGCAGTGCTAGCCTCACTAGCGGGCCCTCCTACAATGAGCAGTTCTTC. It translates to CSASLTSGPSYNEQFF.

The V and J genes are TRBV20-1 and TRBJ2-7; TRBD1 matches at 10 bases. Trimming removed 1 base from V and 4 bases from J; junction bases left unmatched: 4. The germline V gene encodes CDR1 DFQATT and CDR2 SNEGSKA (reference sequence). The CDR3 spans 14 residues. The CDR3 bases are TGCAGTGCTAGAGTCTCGGGACAGGGGTACGAGCAGTACTTC. It translates to CSARVSGQGYEQYF.

The chain combines TRBV12-3 or TRBV12-4 with TRBJ2-4, with a possible D match to TRBD1 (6 bases). The J call may be wrong; the DNA end is better matched by TRBJ2-7. This CDR3 has 11 residues. The CDR3 DNA is TGTGCCAGCGAAAAAGGGGGCGAGCAGTACTTC. Protein sequence: CASEKGGEQYF.

The chain joins TRBV20-1 to TRBJ2-5; 8 nucleotides agree with TRBD2. This CDR3 contains 14 residues. The J segment lost 5 bases and the V segment lost 3 bases, leaving 8 bases of the junction unmatched. Germline-derived CDR1 and CDR2 are DFQATT and SNEGSKA (reference sequence). CDR3 DNA: TGCAGTGCTAGCCTAGGGACTAGTGCCGAGACCCAGTACTTC. It translates to CSASLGTSAETQYF.

The V call is TRBV5-8, the J call TRBJ2-3, with D maybe TRBD2 (6 bases). Germline values: CDR1 SGHTS, CDR2 YDEGEE. V lost 0 bases and J 2 bases, leaving 13 bases between the germline ends. The CDR3 is 16 amino acids. The CDR3 region is CASSLAWRGPTDTQYF. DNA for the CDR3: TGTGCCAGCAGCTTGGCCTGGCGGGGACCCACAGATACGCAGTATTTT. Full variable domain (remainder filled in from reference TRBV5-8 and TRBJ2-3): EAGVTQSPTHLIKTRGQQATLRCSPISGHTSVYWYQQALGLGLQFLLWYDEGEERNRGNFPPRFSGRQFPNYSSELNVNALELEDSALYLCASSLAWRGPTDTQYFGPGTRLTVL.

This clonotype was counted between two and nine times. The V call is TRBV24-1, the J call TRBJ1-1; the D is unclear. The germline V gene encodes CDR1 KGHDR and CDR2 SFDVKD. The V end was cut by 4 bases, the J end by 1 base, with 12 bases between. This CDR3 contains 15 residues. The CDR3 coding sequence is TGTGCCACCAGTGACCCCTCGAGTGGGAACACTGAAGCTTTCTTT. It translates to CATSDPSSGNTEAFF.

The J gene is TRBJ2-3, the V gene TRBV7-2, with unresolved D. Germline lookup yields CDR1 SGHTA and CDR2 FQGNSA. V was trimmed by 5 bases and J by 6 bases, leaving 6 bases between them. There are 11 residues in the CDR3. The CDR3 here is CASSKLDTQYF. The DNA for the CDR3 is TGTGCCAGCAGCAAGTTGGATACGCAGTATTTT.

The rearrangement joins TRBV27 to TRBJ2-1, with 13 bases matching TRBD2. This CDR3 has 18 residues. V shed 6 bases, J shed 0 bases, and the junction held 8 bases outside the gene matches. Germline CDR1 is MNHEY and CDR2 is SMNVEV (reference sequence). The CDR3 protein is CASSRGGLAGRSYNEQFF. The CDR3 DNA reads TGTGCCAGCAGCCGAGGGGGACTAGCGGGACGCTCCTACAATGAGCAGTTCTTC.

The chain carries TRBV20-1 and TRBJ2-7, with 7 bases identical to TRBD2. The J segment lost 3 bases and the V segment lost 3 bases, leaving 8 bases of the junction unmatched. The CDR3 totals 14 residues. The germline V gene encodes CDR1 DFQATT and CDR2 SNEGSKA (reference sequence). CDR3 DNA: TGCAGTGCTAGCGTACTGGGCGGGAGCTACGAGCAGTACTTC. Translating gives CSASVLGGSYEQYF.

The chain joins TRBV4-1 to TRBJ2-7, with D possibly being TRBD2 (5 bases). V shed 4 bases and J shed 3 bases, with 19 bases lying between them. The CDR3 has 16 residues. Germline CDR1 is MGHRA and CDR2 is YSYEKL. This CDR3 reads CASSRLAGRLSYEQYF. Written as DNA, the CDR3 is TGCGCCAGCAGCCGGCTAGCCGGTCGGTTAAGCTACGAGCAGTACTTC.

Of note for this clonotype: This may be a read error, as it is one base from a much larger clone. The chain has TRBV29-1 and TRBJ2-1, with 10 nucleotides matching TRBD2. The CDR3 has 16 amino acids. Germline-derived CDR1 and CDR2 are SQVTM and ANQGSEA. V trimming: 5 bases; J trimming: 0 bases; junction bases outside the gene matches: 7. The CDR3 reads CSVRSGRANSYNEQFF. The DNA of the CDR3 is TGCAGCGTTAGAAGCGGGAGGGCGAACTCCTACAATGAGCAGTTCTTC.

This chain uses TRBV20-1 with TRBJ2-1; the D gene is possibly TRBD2 (7 bases). The germline V gene encodes CDR1 DFQATT and CDR2 SNEGSKA (reference sequence). Trimming removed 0 bases from V and 12 bases from J, with 18 bases in between. This CDR3 has 14 residues. The CDR3 DNA follows: TGCAGTGCTAGAGAGGGGGGGGCGGGCCTCTGGCAGTTCTTC. Its protein is CSAREGGAGLWQFF.

This clonotype has a handful of counts. The rearrangement joins TRBV2 to TRBJ2-3; possibly TRBD2 for D (6 bases). This CDR3 region has 15 residues. Germline V gene sequence: CDR1 SNHLY, CDR2 FYNNEI. Trimming removed 1 base from V and 4 bases from J, with 12 bases in between. DNA of the CDR3: TGTGCCAGCAGTGAAGGAGAGGGAGGCGCAGATACGCAGTATTTT. Its protein product is CASSEGEGGADTQYF.

This sequence joins TRBV4-2 and TRBJ2-3, with no clear D. The germline V gene encodes CDR1 LGHNA and CDR2 YNFKEQ. Trimming shortened V by 1 base and J by 2 bases, and 10 bases separated the two germline ends. The CDR3 runs to 15 residues. The CDR3 reads CASSQGVGDTDTQYF. CDR3 DNA sequence: TGTGCCAGCAGCCAAGGGGTCGGTGACACAGATACGCAGTATTTT.

The rearrangement links TRBV10-1 to TRBJ2-3; no definite D call. CDR3 length: 13 residues. From germline, CDR1 is WNHNN and CDR2 SYGVQD (reference sequence). Trimming cost V 4 bases and J 2 bases, with 7 bases left between them. The CDR3 loop reads CASSGIFTDTQYF. The CDR3 coding sequence is TGCGCCAGCAGTGGTATCTTCACAGATACGCAGTATTTT.